This T cell receptor (beta chain) is from a study of spatial heterogeneity in lung cancer. Study-level information: As counted in raw reads, each unique TCR and UMI combination appeared more than ten times on average. Study-wide results and limits: Ubiquitous, expanded tumor-derived TCRs were more frequently observed in blood at resection than at follow-up.

Each CDR3 protein is one row after TCRdb ran MiXCR on the 5' RACE reads. The sample lists under 25,000 distinct CDR3 sequences, 9% to 10% seen once, with about 38% in the top ten. Documented time point: blood at routine non-recurrence follow-up after resection. Extraction of whole RNA from tumor, nontumor lung or frozen PBMC preceded unsorted sequencing. Losses at the gene ends were 3 bases for V and 7 bases for J; bases not matched to a gene: 12. Per germline, CDR1 KGHSH and CDR2 LQKENI. This CDR3 comprises 15 residues. The table lists this clonotype with many counts. Its antigen is undetermined. The receptor's source is a female donor with early-stage non-small cell lung cancer. Sequenced here: PBMCs, sampled at follow-up. V usage is TRBV18 and J usage is TRBJ2-7, with 7 bases lining up with TRBD1. DNA of the CDR3: TGTGCCAGCTCACCGACCCGGGACAGCCACGCGGAGCAGTACTTC. The encoded protein is CASSPTRDSHAEQYF. Complete variable domain (other parts from reference TRBV18 and TRBJ2-7): NAGVMQNPRHLVRRRGQEARLRCSPMKGHSHVYWYRQLPEEGLKFMVYLQKENIIDESGMPKERFSAEFPKEGPSILRIQQVVRGDSAAYFCASSPTRDSHAEQYFGPGTRLTVT.